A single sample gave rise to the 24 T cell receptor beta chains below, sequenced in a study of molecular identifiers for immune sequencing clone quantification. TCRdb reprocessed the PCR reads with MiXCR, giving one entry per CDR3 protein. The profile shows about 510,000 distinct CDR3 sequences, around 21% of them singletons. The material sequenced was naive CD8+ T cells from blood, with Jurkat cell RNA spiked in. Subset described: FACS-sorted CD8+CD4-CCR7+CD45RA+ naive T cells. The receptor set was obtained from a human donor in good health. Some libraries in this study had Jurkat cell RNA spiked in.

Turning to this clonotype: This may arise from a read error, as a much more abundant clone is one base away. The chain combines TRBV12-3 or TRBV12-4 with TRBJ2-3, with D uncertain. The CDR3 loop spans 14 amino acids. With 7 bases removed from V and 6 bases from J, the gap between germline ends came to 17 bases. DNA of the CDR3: TGTGCCAGCAATTTTACCGCCTCTTCGGATACGCAGTATTTT. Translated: CASNFTASSDTQYF.

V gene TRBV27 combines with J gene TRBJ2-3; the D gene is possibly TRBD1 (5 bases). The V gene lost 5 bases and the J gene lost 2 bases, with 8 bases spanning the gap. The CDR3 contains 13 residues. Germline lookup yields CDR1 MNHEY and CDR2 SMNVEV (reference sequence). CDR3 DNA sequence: TGTGCCAGCAGTCCCAGGGTCACAGATACGCAGTATTTT. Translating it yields CASSPRVTDTQYF.

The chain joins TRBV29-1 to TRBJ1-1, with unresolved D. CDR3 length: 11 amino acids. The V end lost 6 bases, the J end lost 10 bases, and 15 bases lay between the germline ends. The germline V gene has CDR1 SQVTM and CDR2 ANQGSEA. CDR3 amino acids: CSVATNVGAFF. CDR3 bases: TGCAGCGTAGCCACGAACGTTGGAGCTTTCTTT.

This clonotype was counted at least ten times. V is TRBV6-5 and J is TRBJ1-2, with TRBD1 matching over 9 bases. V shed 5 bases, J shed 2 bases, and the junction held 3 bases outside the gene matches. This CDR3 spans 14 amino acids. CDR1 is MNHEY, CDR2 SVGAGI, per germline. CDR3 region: CASSSTGGNYGYTF. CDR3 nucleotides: TGTGCCAGCAGTAGCACAGGGGGCAACTATGGCTACACCTTC.

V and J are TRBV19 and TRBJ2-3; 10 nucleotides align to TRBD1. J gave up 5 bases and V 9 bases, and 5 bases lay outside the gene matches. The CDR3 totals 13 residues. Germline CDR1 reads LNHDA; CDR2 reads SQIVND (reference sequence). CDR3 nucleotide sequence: TGTGCCAGCGGACAGGGGGTAATAGATACGCAGTATTTT. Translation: CASGQGVIDTQYF. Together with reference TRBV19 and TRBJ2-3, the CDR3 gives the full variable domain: DGGITQSPKYLFRKEGQNVTLSCEQNLNHDAMYWYRQDPGQGLRLIYYSQIVNDFQKGDIAEGYSVSREKKESFPLTVTSAQKNPTAFYLCASGQGVIDTQYFGPGTRLTVL.

CDR3 in amino acids: CASRKPGLQETQYF. The CDR3 DNA reads TGTGCCAGCAGAAAACCGGGACTCCAAGAGACCCAGTACTTC. V and J are TRBV27 and TRBJ2-7, with D perhaps matching TRBD2 (6 bases). The DNA end is a closer match to TRBJ2-5, so the J assignment may be wrong. The V gene's germline CDR1 is MNHEY and CDR2 SMNVEV (reference sequence). The CDR3 runs 14 residues.

For the CDR3, the DNA is TGTGCCAGCAGCCACAGCGTGGCGGGGAGCTCCTACGAGCAGTACTTC. Translated: CASSHSVAGSSYEQYF. This chain links TRBV4-2 with TRBJ2-7; possibly TRBD2 for D (6 bases). The germline V gene encodes CDR1 LGHNA and CDR2 YNFKEQ. V was cut by 3 bases and J by 0 bases, with 15 bases left in between. The CDR3 sequence is 16 residues long.

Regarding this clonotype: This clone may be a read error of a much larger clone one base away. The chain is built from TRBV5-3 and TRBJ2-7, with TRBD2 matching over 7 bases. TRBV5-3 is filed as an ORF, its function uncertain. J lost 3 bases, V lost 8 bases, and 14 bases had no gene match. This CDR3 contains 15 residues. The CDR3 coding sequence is TGTGCCAGCAGCCGGGGCGCGGGGGAGTACTACGAGCAGTACTTC. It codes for CASSRGAGEYYEQYF.

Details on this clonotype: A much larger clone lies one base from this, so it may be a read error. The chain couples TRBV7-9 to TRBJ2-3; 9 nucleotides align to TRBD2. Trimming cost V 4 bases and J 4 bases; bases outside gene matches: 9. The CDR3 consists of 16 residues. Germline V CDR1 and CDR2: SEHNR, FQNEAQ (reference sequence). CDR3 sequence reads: CASSSPWTSDADTQYF. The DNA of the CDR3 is TGTGCCAGCAGCTCACCGTGGACTAGCGACGCAGATACGCAGTATTTT.

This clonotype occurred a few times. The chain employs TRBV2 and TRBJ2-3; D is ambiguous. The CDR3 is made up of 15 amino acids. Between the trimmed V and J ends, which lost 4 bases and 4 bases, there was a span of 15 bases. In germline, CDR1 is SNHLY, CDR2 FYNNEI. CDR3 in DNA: TGTGCCAGCAGTGTTGGCCCCCGAGTTTCAGATACGCAGTATTTT. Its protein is CASSVGPRVSDTQYF.

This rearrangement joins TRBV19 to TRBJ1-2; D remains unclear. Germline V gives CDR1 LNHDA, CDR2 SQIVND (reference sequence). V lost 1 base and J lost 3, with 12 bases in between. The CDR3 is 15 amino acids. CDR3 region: CASSIGGRTYYGYTF. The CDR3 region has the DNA TGTGCCAGTAGTATAGGGGGTCGGACCTACTATGGCTACACCTTC.

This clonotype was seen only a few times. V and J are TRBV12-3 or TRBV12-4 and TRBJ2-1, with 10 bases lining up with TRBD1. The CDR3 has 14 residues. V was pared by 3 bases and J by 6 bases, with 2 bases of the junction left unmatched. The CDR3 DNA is TGTGCCAGCAGTTTGGGACAGGGGCCCAATGAGCAGTTCTTC. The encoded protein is CASSLGQGPNEQFF.

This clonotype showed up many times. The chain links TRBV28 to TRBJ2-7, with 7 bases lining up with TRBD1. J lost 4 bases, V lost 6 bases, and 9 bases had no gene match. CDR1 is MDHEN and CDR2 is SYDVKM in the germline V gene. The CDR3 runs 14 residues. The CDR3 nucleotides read TGTGCCAGCAGGTCGCCGGGACAGATATACGAGCAGTACTTC. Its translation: CASRSPGQIYEQYF.

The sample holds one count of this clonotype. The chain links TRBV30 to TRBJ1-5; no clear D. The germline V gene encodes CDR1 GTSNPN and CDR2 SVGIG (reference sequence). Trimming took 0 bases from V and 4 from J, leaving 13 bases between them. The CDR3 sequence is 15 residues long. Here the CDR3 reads CAWSVGLGPNQPQHF. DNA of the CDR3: TGTGCCTGGAGTGTAGGCTTGGGTCCGAATCAGCCCCAGCATTTT. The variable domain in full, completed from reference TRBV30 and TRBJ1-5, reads SQTIHQWPATLVQPVGSPLSLECTVEGTSNPNLYWYRQAAGRGLQLLFYSVGIGQISSEVPQNLSASRPQDRQFILSSKKLLLSDSGFYLCAWSVGLGPNQPQHFGDGTRLSIL.

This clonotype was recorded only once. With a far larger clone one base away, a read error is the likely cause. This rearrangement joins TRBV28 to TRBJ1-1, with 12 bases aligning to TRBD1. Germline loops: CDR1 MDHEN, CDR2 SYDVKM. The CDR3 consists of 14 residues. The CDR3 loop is CASSPGTGGTGAFF. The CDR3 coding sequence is TGTGCCAGCAGTCCCGGGACAGGGGGCACTGGAGCTTTCTTT.

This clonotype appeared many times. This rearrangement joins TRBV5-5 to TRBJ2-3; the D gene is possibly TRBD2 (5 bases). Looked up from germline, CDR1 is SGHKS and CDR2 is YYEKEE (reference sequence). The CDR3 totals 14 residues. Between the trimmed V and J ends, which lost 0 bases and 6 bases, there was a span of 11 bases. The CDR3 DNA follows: TGTGCCAGCAGCTTGGAATTCCCGGGGGATACGCAGTATTTT. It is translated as CASSLEFPGDTQYF.

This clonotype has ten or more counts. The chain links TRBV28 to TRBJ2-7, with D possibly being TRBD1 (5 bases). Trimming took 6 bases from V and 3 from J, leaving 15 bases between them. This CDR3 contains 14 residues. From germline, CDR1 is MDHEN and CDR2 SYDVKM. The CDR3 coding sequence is TGTGCCAGCAGCCTACACGTCACAGGCTACGAGCAGTACTTC. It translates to CASSLHVTGYEQYF.

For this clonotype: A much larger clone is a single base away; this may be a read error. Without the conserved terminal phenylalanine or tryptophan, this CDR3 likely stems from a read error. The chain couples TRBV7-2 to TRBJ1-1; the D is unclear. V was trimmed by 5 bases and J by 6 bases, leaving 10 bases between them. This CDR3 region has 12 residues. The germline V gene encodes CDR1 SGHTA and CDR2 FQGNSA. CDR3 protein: CASSPGGAEAFL. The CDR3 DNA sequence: TGTGCCAGCAGCCCCGGCGGCGCTGAAGCTTTCCTT.

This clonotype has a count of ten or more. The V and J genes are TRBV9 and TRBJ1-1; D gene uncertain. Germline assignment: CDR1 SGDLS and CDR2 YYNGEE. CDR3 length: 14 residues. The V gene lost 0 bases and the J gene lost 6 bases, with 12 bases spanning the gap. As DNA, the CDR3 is TGTGCCAGCAGCGTAGCTGGGGAGGGTGCTGAAGCTTTCTTT. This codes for CASSVAGEGAEAFF. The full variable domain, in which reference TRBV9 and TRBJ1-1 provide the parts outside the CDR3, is DSGVTQTPKHLITATGQRVTLRCSPRSGDLSVYWYQQSLDQGLQFLIQYYNGEERAKGNILERFSAQQFPDLHSELNLSSLELGDSALYFCASSVAGEGAEAFFGQGTRLTVV.

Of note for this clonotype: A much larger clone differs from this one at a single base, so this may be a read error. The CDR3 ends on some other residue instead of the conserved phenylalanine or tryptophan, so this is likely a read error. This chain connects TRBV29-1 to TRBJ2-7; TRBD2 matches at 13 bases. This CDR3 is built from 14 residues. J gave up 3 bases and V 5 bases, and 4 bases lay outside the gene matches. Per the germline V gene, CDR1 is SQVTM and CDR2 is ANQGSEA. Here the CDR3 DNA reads TGCAGCGTTAGGACTAGCGGGAGTTTCTACGAGCAGTACTCC. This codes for CSVRTSGSFYEQYS.

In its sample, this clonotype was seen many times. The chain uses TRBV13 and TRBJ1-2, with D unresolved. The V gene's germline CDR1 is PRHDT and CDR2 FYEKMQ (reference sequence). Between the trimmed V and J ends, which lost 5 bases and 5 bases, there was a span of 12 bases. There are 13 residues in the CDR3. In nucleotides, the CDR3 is TGTGCCAGCAGCAACGGGTCTGGATATGGCTACACCTTC. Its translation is CASSNGSGYGYTF.

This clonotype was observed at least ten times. The CDR3 loop is CASSQGTGDFYYGYTF. CDR3 DNA: TGTGCCAGCAGCCAAGGGACAGGGGATTTTTACTATGGCTACACCTTC. The chain joins TRBV14 to TRBJ1-2, with 9 nucleotides matching TRBD1. This CDR3 is 16 amino acids long. V gave up 1 base and J gave up 3 bases; unmatched junction bases: 6. Per the germline V gene, CDR1 is SGHDN and CDR2 is FVKESK.

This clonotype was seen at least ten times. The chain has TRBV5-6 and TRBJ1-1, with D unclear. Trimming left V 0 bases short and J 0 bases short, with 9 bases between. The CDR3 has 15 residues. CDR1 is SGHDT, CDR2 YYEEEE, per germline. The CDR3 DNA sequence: TGTGCCAGCAGCTTGGGCGGCCGGATGAACACTGAAGCTTTCTTT. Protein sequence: CASSLGGRMNTEAFF.

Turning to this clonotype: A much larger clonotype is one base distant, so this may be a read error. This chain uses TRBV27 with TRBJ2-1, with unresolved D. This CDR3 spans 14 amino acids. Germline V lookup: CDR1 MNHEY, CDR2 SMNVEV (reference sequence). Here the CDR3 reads CAGSPLATYNEQFF. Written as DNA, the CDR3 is TGTGCCGGCAGTCCCCTGGCCACCTACAATGAGCAGTTCTTC.